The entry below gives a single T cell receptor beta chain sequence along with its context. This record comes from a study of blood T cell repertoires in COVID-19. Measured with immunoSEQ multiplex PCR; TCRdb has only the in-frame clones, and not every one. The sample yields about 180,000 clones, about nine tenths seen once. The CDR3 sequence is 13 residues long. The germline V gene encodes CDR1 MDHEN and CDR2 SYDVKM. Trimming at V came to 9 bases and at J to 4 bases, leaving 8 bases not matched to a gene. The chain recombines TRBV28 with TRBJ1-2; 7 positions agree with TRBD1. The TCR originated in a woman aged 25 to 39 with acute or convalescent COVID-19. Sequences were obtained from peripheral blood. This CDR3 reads CASHWTGVYGYTF. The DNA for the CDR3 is TGTGCCAGTCACTGGACAGGTGTCTATGGCTACACCTTC.